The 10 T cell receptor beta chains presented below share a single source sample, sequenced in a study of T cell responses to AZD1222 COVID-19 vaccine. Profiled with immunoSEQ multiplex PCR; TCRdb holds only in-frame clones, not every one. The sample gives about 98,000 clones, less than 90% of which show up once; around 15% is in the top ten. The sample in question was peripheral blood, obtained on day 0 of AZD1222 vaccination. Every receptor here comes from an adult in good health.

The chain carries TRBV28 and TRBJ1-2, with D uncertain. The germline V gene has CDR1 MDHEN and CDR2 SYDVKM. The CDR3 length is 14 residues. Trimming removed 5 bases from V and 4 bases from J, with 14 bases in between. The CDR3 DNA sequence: TGTGCCAGCAGTCAGACATTCTTCGGCTATGGCTACACCTTC. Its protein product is CASSQTFFGYGYTF.

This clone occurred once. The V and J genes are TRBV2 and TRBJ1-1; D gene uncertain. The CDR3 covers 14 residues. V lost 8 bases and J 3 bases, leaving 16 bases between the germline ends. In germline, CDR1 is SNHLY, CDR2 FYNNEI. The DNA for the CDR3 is TGTGCCAGCCCCCGGCCCGAAGGTTACACTGAAGCTTTCTTT. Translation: CASPRPEGYTEAFF.

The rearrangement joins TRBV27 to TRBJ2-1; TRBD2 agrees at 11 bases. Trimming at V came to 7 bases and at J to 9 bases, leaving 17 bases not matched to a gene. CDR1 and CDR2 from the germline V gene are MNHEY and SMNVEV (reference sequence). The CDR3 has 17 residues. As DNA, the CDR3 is TGTGCCAGCATGGACAGGGTAAGACTAGCGGGAACCGTTGAGCAGTTCTTC. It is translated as CASMDRVRLAGTVEQFF.

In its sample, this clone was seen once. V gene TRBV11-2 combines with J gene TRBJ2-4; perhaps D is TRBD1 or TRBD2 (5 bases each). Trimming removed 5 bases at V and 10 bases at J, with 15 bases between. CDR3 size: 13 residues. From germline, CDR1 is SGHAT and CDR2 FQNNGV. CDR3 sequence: CASSPNGDGIQYF. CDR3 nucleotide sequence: TGTGCCAGCAGCCCAAACGGGGACGGGATTCAGTACTTC.

This chain's CDR3 is CASSLGQGVETQYF. The DNA of the CDR3 is TGCGCCAGCAGCCTGGGACAGGGAGTAGAGACCCAGTACTTC. The V gene is TRBV5-1, the J gene TRBJ2-5; 9 bases map to TRBD1. Trimming removed 4 bases from V and 4 bases from J; junction bases left unmatched: 5. The CDR3 consists of 14 residues. In germline, CDR1 is SGHRS, CDR2 YFSETQ.

The CDR3 protein is CASSELISYEQYF. For the CDR3, the DNA is TGTGCCAGCAGTGAATTAATCTCCTACGAGCAGTACTTC. The rearrangement uses TRBV2 and TRBJ2-7; D uncertain. The CDR3 runs to 13 residues. V was cut by 2 bases and J by 0 bases, with 5 bases left in between. Germline CDR1 is SNHLY and CDR2 is FYNNEI.

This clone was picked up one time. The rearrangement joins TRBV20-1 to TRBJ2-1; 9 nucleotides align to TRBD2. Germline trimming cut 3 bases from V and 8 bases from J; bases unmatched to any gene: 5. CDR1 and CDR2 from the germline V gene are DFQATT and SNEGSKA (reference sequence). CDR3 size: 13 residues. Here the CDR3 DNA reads TGCAGTGCTAGTTCACTAGCGGGCCATGAGCAGTTCTTC. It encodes CSASSLAGHEQFF.

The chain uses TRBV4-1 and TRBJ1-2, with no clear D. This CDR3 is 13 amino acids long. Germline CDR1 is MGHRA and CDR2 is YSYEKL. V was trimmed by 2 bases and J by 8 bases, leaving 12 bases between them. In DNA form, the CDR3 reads TGCGCCAGCAGCCAACCTGAGACACCCGGCTACACCTTC. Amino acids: CASSQPETPGYTF.

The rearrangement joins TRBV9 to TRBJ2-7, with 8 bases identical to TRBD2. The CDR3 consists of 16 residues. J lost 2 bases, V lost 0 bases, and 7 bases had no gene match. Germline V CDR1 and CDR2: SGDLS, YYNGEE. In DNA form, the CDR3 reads TGTGCCAGCAGCGTAGGAGGTAGCGGGACTACCTACGAGCAGTACTTC. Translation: CASSVGGSGTTYEQYF.

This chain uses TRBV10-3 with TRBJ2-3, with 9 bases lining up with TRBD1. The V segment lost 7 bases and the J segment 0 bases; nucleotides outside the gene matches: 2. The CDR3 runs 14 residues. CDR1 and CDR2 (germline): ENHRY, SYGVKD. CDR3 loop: CAITDRGSTDTQYF. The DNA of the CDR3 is TGTGCCATCACCGACAGGGGGAGCACAGATACGCAGTATTTT.